The clone carrying this T cell receptor beta chain appeared a single time. The CDR3 has 13 amino acids. Germline V gene data show CDR1 as SGHDN and CDR2 as FVKESK. Trimming took 2 bases from V and 3 from J, leaving 7 bases between them. Extracted from the samples, RNA was reverse transcribed into cDNA to serve as the sequencing template. Using immunoSEQ multiplex PCR, the repertoire was profiled, and TCRdb retains in-frame clones only, with some absent. The profile shows about 200,000 clones, about 64% of them singletons. The treatment denotes: oral pan-JAK inhibitor, 5-10 mg twice daily. This sample was taken from a study of CD8+ T cells in alopecia areata.

The specimen comprised CD4+ T cells sorted from blood, sampled at week 4, from a patient treated with tofacitinib. This chain links TRBV14 with TRBJ1-1, with a possible D match to TRBD1 (5 bases). The TCR originated in a human donor with alopecia areata. The CDR3 reads CASSQQGDTEAFF. For the CDR3, the DNA is TGTGCCAGCAGCCAACAGGGAGACACTGAAGCTTTCTTT.